This T cell receptor beta chain was retrieved from a study of T cells after yellow fever vaccination. This clonotype was counted many times. J was trimmed by 10 bases and V by 2 bases; bases with no gene match: 5. The V gene's germline CDR1 is MNHEY and CDR2 SVGAGI. The CDR3 spans 15 residues. Each CDR3 protein gets one entry after TCRdb re-called the 5' RACE reads with MiXCR. This table has 550,000 to 750,000 distinct CDR3 sequences, about 13% appearing once. This clonotype was obtained from a man aged 25 to 40 who received the YFV17D yellow fever vaccine. Sequenced material: PBMCs, taken on the day of the yellow fever booster vaccination. The chain joins TRBV6-5 to TRBJ2-1; the match to TRBD2 covers 13 bases. The CDR3 spells CASSYGLAGVGEQFF. CDR3 nucleotides: TGTGCCAGCAGTTACGGACTAGCGGGAGTCGGGGAGCAGTTCTTC.